This is a list of T cell receptor beta chains from one sample in a study of OX40 agonist ivuxolimab in advanced cancers. The table came from immunoSEQ multiplex PCR; TCRdb's copy has only in-frame clones and leaves some out. The sample lists about 100,000 clones; about 91% were seen once. Material: CD4+ or CD8+ T cells sorted from blood, obtained in a trial of the OX40 agonist ivuxolimab. These TCRs come from an adult with an advanced solid tumor such as melanoma, head and neck, liver or kidney cancer. Each CDR3 is given with its conserved first and last residue. Each record gives: V gene, CDR3 length, clone size, CDR3 protein. Size is stated for part of the rows, as once, few or many counts, or as a class when the clone is expanded.

v_gene: TRBV28
len: 15
abundance: NA
CDR3aa: CASSFPDRGNQPQHF

v_gene: TRBV28
len: 11
abundance: once
CDR3aa: CASSIQETQYF

v_gene: TRBV4-2
len: 16
abundance: NA
CDR3aa: CASSQGDRGGNSPLHF

v_gene: TRBV19
len: 17
abundance: NA
CDR3aa: CASSDRARSRAKNIQYF

v_gene: TRBV7-3
len: 13
abundance: NA
CDR3aa: CASSLRQGSEQFF

v_gene: TRBV5-1
len: 16
abundance: NA
CDR3aa: CASSLVPDRRGEKLFF

v_gene: TRBV9
len: 15
abundance: once
CDR3aa: CASSVGQGVYNEQFF

v_gene: TRBV10-1
len: 15
abundance: NA
CDR3aa: CASSARDRLVGTQYF

v_gene: TRBV7-8
len: 15
abundance: NA
CDR3aa: CASSSGLAGKETQYF

v_gene: TRBV10-1
len: 13
abundance: NA
CDR3aa: CASNQNRGGEQYF

v_gene: TRBV6-5
len: 15
abundance: NA
CDR3aa: CASRGFGSGANVLTF

v_gene: TRBV6-5
len: 15
abundance: NA
CDR3aa: CASRTGQGASYEQYF

v_gene: TRBV18
len: 12
abundance: NA
CDR3aa: CASSPGPGELFF

v_gene: TRBV7-9
len: 12
abundance: NA
CDR3aa: CASSFGTAGYTF

v_gene: TRBV2
len: 18
abundance: NA
CDR3aa: CASRGTSGRSSSYNEQFF

v_gene: TRBV27
len: 16
abundance: NA
CDR3aa: CASSPGGGRGTDTQYF

v_gene: TRBV7-2
len: 15
abundance: NA
CDR3aa: CASSFAGQGSGELFF

v_gene: TRBV18
len: 14
abundance: NA
CDR3aa: CASSPLSNSNTQYF

v_gene: TRBV19
len: 14
abundance: NA
CDR3aa: CASSIGQGLAEAFF

v_gene: TRBV28
len: 12
abundance: NA
CDR3aa: CASSLDEIKLFF

v_gene: TRBV4-2
len: 15
abundance: NA
CDR3aa: CASSQSTQRTDTQYF

v_gene: TRBV5-4
len: 15
abundance: few
CDR3aa: CASSLDGGGINTQYF

v_gene: TRBV9
len: 13
abundance: NA
CDR3aa: CASSVAQGGEQFF

v_gene: TRBV6-1
len: 14
abundance: NA
CDR3aa: CASSHLQKNTEAFF

v_gene: TRBV28
len: 17
abundance: once
CDR3aa: CASSLTSGSTGANVLTF

v_gene: TRBV9
len: 12
abundance: NA
CDR3aa: CASSVGTGELFF

v_gene: TRBV29-1
len: 12
abundance: NA
CDR3aa: CSVRQGSYEQYF

v_gene: TRBV6-6
len: 12
abundance: few
CDR3aa: CASSYTGSEQYF

v_gene: TRBV19
len: 14
abundance: NA
CDR3aa: CASTVTGVNEKLFF